This T cell receptor (beta chain) was observed in a study of memory CD4+ T cells and cytomegalovirus serostatus (dated by TCRdb to about 2019). For context, the study as a whole: The cohort included some 35 healthy adults from Belgium, of whom 9 were CMV seropositive and some 24 were CMV seronegative. CD4+ memory TCRbeta repertoires of a Belgian cohort with known cytomegalovirus serostatus were sequenced in order to replicate a published TCR-based CMV serostatus classifier.

The Quick-DNA Microprep Kit was used to extract genomic DNA from the sorted cells. TCRbeta DNA was amplified with the immunoSEQ hsTCRbeta kit following the manufacturer's protocol. TCRbeta libraries were sequenced on an Illumina MiSeq instrument. The study's own analysis went as follows. After out-of-frame sequences were removed, some 2 million distinct TCRbeta sequences remained, averaging approximately 68,000 per individual. Each individual was scored using the number of 150 to 200 previously reported CMV-associated TCRbeta sequences that the individual carried and the total number of productive distinct TCRbeta sequences. A beta-binomial model was reimplemented in Python, and scikit-learn random forests with default parameters were trained on US cohort data. Classifier performance on the Belgian cohort was reported as the median AUC with percentile confidence intervals calculated over 10,000 bootstrap iterations. TCRdb took this table from immuneACCESS and kept in-frame rearrangements with V and J called. Such tables lack part of the clones; where checked against another copy, unresolved V genes explain under half of the gap, and the rest is unexplained. V and J calls and clone size are those listed in that table; D and trimming were worked out from the DNA. The sample has about 60,000 clones on record, around 85% of them singletons. The top ten hold approximately 0.82% of the sample.

Results and caveats for the whole study, not just this receptor: The results were interpreted as suggesting that the CMV-associated TCR signature is largely present in the CD4+ memory repertoire. Unlike the original study, which covered naive and memory CD4+ and CD8+ populations, the Belgian study sequenced only CD4+CD45RO+ memory cells. Of 170 or so previously reported CMV-associated TCRbeta sequences, 60 to 85 appeared in the CD4+ memory repertoires, each in one to five individuals. On the Belgian cohort, the classifier based on the original framework reached a median bootstrapped AUC of approximately 0.95, with a 95% CI of 0.76-1.00. For predicting CMV serostatus, the median bootstrapped AUC was about 0.96 using the original framework and roughly 0.91 using a US-trained random forest.

Worth noting for this clone: The clone's antigen remains unknown. No quality values exist for individual bases; no much larger clone is one base distant.

A FACSAria II was used to sort memory CD4+ T cells, defined as single viable CD3+CD4+CD8-CD45RO+ cells. CMV serostatus was determined using a Roche Elecsys assay that detects serum IgG against CMV pp150, pp28, p38 and p52. Following thawing, total CD4+ T cells were enriched through positive selection using CD4 magnetic microbeads. The samples came from a different study that was designed specifically to examine the CD4+ T cell memory repertoire. Following standard operating procedures, peripheral blood mononuclear cells were isolated and cryopreserved, while serum was kept at -80 degrees C. The staining used CD3-PerCP (BW264/56), CD4-APC (RPA-T4), CD45RO-PE (UCHT1) and CD8-Pacific Orange (3B5) antibodies, and Sytox blue was used to exclude non-viable cells. Its CDR3 holds 14 amino acids, cysteine through phenylalanine. The DNA shown is the 42-base CDR3, in frame from base 1. V is pared back by 3 bases and J by 2 bases, with 11 bases lying between the germline termini. Reading the germline V gene gives CDR1 KGHSH and CDR2 LQKENI.

This TCR was sampled from an adult in good health and CMV-seronegative. The chain joins TRBV18 to TRBJ2-7; the D gene lacks a confident call. The sample comprised memory CD4+ T cells from blood. This receptor has the CDR3 CASSPGSRAYEQYF. The DNA reads TGTGCCAGCTCACCTGGGTCTCGGGCCTACGAGCAGTACTTC.